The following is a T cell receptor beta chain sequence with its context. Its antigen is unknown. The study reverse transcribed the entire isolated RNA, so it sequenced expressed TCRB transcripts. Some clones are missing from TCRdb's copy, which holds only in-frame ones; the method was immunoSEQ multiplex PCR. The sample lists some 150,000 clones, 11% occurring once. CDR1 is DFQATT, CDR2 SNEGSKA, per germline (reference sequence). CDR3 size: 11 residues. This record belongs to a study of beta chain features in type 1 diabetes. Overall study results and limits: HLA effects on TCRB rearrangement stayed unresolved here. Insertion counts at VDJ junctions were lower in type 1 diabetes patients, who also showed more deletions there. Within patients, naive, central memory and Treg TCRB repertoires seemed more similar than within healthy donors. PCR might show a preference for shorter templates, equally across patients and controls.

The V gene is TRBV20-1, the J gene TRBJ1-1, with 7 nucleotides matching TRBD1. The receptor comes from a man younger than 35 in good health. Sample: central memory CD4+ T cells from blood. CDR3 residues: CSIDRATEAFF. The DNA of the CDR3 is TGCTCAATTGACAGGGCCACTGAAGCTTTCTTT.